This TCR beta chain was documented in a study of blood T cell repertoires in COVID-19. Original handling: For nucleated cells, counts were estimated from reference gene primer amplification. Repertoires were generated with immunoSEQ multiplex PCR, while TCRdb's copy carries only in-frame clones and drops some. D and trimming were read from the DNA, whereas the V and J calls and clone size are those reported in that table. Among tens of thousands of clones listed, approximately 88% were seen once. The germline V gene has CDR1 SGHRS and CDR2 YFSETQ. The CDR3 covers 16 residues. Trimming left V 4 bases short and J 0 bases short, with 16 bases between.

The sample comprised peripheral blood. The chain uses TRBV5-1 and TRBJ2-5; tentatively, D is TRBD1 (5 bases). This TCR was sampled from a man between 45 and 60 years old with acute or convalescent COVID-19. The CDR3, as DNA: TGCGCCAGCAGCCCTTCAGGGAAAGAGTACCAAGAGACCCAGTACTTC. Translation gives CASSPSGKEYQETQYF.